What follows is one T cell receptor (beta chain) and its context. Profiling relied on immunoSEQ multiplex PCR, and the TCRdb table lists in-frame clones only, not all of them. The table shows approximately 300,000 clones, with 90% occurring only once. This entry belongs to a study of blood T cell repertoires in COVID-19. Source material: PBMCs or T cells enriched from blood (not recorded which). The sequence came from a woman aged 25-40 years who had been exposed to COVID-19.

CDR3 nucleotides: TGTGCCAGCAGCCAAGACCGGACAGGGACTATGACTTTCTTT. As protein: CASSQDRTGTMTFF. The chain uses TRBV3-1 (or the pseudogene TRBV3-2) and TRBJ1-1, with 8 bases that match TRBD1. Germline values: CDR1 LGHDT, CDR2 YNNKEL (reference sequence). This CDR3 has 14 amino acids. Germline trimming cut 0 bases from V and 12 bases from J; bases unmatched to any gene: 9.